This T cell receptor beta chain appears in the sequencing data of a study of T cells in Graves' hyperthyroidism and ophthalmopathy. Turning to the study itself: Peripheral blood sampling occurred at initial diagnosis, before any treatment.

The CDR3 is 15 amino acids. Per germline, CDR1 SGHTS and CDR2 YDEGEE. V shed 4 bases and J shed 5 bases, with 18 bases lying between them. There are many counts of this clonotype. Amplified TCR beta CDR3 regions derived from RNA transcripts. TCR CDR3 underwent first-round RT-PCR with the HTBI primer set. TCRdb reanalysed the multiplex PCR reads using MiXCR and keeps one entry per CDR3 protein. The sample shows approximately 620,000 distinct CDR3 sequences, about a sixth of them seen only once. Uncontrolled infection, other autoimmune disease, pregnancy or lactation disqualified patients from enrolment. Cells are PBMCs isolated from around 9.4 ml of fresh blood.

The receptor's source is a woman aged 40-49 years with Graves' ophthalmopathy. The chain is built from TRBV5-8 and TRBJ1-2, with a weak D call TRBD1 (5 bases). The sequencing input was blood. CDR3 nucleotides: TGTGCCAGCAGCCTCAGTGGGGGAGTCCCTTATGGCTACACCTTC. This gives the protein CASSLSGGVPYGYTF.